This T cell receptor beta chain was captured by sequencing in a study of identical twins. TCRdb re-called the 5' RACE reads through MiXCR, storing one row per CDR3 protein. This sample has nearly 900,000 distinct CDR3 sequences, with roughly an eighth found just once. This clonotype was detected only a few times. The antigen is unknown. Overall study findings and caveats: Low generation probability was overrepresented in out-of-frame alpha sequences shared by twins.

The CDR3 loop spans 18 amino acids. Trimming removed 0 bases from V and 2 bases from J; junction bases left unmatched: 5. CDR1 MGHRA and CDR2 YSYEKL come from the germline V gene. The same sample was also studied in work on yellow fever vaccine responses in identical twins.

The specimen was PBMCs. The source of this sequence is a woman under 30 in good health. The chain couples TRBV4-1 to TRBJ2-1; 12 nucleotides line up with TRBD2. CDR3 nucleotides: TGCGCCAGCAGCCAAGATCTTCGGACTAGCGGGACCTACAATGAGCAGTTCTTC. Encoded protein: CASSQDLRTSGTYNEQFF.